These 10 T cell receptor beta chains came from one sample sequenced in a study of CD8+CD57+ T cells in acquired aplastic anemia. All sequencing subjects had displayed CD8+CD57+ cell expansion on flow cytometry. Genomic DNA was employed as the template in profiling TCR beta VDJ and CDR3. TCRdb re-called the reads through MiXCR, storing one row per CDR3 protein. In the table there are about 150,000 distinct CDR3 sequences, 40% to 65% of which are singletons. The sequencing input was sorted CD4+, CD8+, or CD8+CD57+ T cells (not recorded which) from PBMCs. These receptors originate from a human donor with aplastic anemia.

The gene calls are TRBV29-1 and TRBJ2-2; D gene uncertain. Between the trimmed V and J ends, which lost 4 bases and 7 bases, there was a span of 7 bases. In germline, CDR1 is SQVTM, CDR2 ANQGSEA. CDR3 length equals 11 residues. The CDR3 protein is CSVVRNGELFF. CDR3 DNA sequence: TGCAGCGTTGTTCGGAACGGGGAGCTGTTTTTT.

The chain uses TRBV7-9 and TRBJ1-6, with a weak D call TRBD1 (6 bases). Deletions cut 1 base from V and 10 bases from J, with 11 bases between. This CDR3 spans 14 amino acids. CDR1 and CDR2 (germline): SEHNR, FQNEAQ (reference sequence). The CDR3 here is CASSLDRAGSPLHF. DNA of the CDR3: TGTGCCAGCAGCTTAGACAGGGCAGGATCACCCCTCCACTTT. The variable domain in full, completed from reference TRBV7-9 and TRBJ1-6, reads DTGVSQNPRHKITKRGQNVTFRCDPISEHNRLYWYRQTLGQGPEFLTYFQNEAQLEKSRLLSDRFSAERPKGSFSTLEIQRTEQGDSAMYLCASSLDRAGSPLHFGNGTRLTVT.

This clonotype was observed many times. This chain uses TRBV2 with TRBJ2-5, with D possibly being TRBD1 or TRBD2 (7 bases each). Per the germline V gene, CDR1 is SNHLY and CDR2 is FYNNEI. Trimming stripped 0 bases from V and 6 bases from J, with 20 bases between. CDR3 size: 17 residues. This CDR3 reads CASSEALQGGFRQTQYF. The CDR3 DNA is TGTGCCAGCAGTGAAGCGCTTCAGGGGGGGTTCCGTCAGACCCAGTACTTC. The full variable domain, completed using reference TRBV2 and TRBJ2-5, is EPEVTQTPSHQVTQMGQEVILRCVPISNHLYFYWYRQILGQKVEFLVSFYNNEISEKSEIFDDQFSVERPDGSNFTLKIRSTKLEDSAMYFCASSEALQGGFRQTQYFGPGTRLLVL.

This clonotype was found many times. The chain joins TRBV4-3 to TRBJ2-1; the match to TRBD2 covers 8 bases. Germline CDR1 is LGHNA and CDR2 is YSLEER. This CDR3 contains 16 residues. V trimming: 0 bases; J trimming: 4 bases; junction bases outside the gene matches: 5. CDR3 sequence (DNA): TGCGCCAGCAGCCAAGAACCAGCGGGGGCATACAATGAGCAGTTCTTC. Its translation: CASSQEPAGAYNEQFF.

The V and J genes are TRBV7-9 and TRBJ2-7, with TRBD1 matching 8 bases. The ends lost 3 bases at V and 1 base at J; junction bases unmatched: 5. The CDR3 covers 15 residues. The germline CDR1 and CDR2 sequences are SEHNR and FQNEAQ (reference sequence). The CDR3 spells CASSLNRDRSYEQYF. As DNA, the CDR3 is TGTGCCAGCAGCTTGAACCGGGACAGGTCCTACGAGCAGTACTTC.

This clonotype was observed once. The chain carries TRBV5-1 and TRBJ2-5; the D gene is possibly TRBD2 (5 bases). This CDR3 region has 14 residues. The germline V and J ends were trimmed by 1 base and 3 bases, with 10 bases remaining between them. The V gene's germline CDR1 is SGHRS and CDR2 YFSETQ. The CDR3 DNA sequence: TGCGCCAGCAGCTTGATGAGCGGTAAAGAGACCCAGTACTTC. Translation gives CASSLMSGKETQYF. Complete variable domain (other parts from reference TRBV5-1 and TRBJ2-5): KAGVTQTPRYLIKTRGQQVTLSCSPISGHRSVSWYQQTPGQGLQFLFEYFSETQRNKGNFPGRFSGRQFSNSRSEMNVSTLELGDSALYLCASSLMSGKETQYFGPGTRLLVL.

CDR3 residues: CASSSMGYTF. The CDR3 DNA is TGTGCCAGTTCAAGCATGGGCTACACCTTC. The chain employs TRBV6-1 and TRBJ1-2; D is uncertain. V was clipped by 9 bases and J by 8 bases, with 10 bases between them. CDR1 and CDR2 from the germline V gene are MNHNS and SASEGT. The CDR3 loop spans 10 amino acids.

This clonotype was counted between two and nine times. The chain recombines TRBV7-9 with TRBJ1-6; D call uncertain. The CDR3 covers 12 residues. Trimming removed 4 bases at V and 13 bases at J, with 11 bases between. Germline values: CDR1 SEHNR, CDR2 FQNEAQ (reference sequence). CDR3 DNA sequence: TGTGCCAGCAGCTGGGTTGAGGGTCCCCTCCACTTT. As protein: CASSWVEGPLHF. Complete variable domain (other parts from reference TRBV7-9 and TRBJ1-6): DTGVSQNPRHKITKRGQNVTFRCDPISEHNRLYWYRQTLGQGPEFLTYFQNEAQLEKSRLLSDRFSAERPKGSFSTLEIQRTEQGDSAMYLCASSWVEGPLHFGNGTRLTVT.

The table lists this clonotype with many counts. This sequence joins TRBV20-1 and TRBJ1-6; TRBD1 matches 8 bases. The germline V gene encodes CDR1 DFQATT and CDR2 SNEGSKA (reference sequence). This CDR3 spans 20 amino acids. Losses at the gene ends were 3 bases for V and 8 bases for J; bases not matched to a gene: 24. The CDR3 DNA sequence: TGCAGTGCTAGTGGACAGGGATCTATCCTTAGGGGTCAAAGTTATTCACCCCTCCACTTT. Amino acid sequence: CSASGQGSILRGQSYSPLHF.

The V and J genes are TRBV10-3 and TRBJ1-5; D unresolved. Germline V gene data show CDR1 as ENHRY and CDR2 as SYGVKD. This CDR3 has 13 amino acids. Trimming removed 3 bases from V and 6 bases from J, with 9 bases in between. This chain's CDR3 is CAISDLSIQPQHF. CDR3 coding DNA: TGTGCCATCAGTGACCTAAGTATTCAGCCCCAGCATTTT.